This entry concerns a single TCR beta chain. These data come from a study of blood T cell repertoires in COVID-19. About the research overall: COVID-19 samples from acute and convalescent phases originated in the United States, Italy and Spain.

Method: immunoSEQ multiplex PCR; TCRdb's copy keeps in-frame clones and lacks some. Seen here are 70,000 to 100,000 clones, 70% to 90% observed once, and the top ten hold about 5%. Per germline, CDR1 MNHEY and CDR2 SVGEGT. The CDR3 length is 18 residues. With 2 bases clipped from V and 5 bases from J, the junction kept 16 bases outside the gene matches. The source is a woman aged 80 or over with active COVID-19. V is TRBV6-2 or TRBV6-3 and J is TRBJ2-7; 9 bases map to TRBD2. The sample comprised peripheral blood. This chain's CDR3 is CASSYSGHRGRAQNEQYF. CDR3 nucleotide sequence: TGTGCCAGCAGTTACAGCGGTCATCGCGGGAGGGCCCAGAACGAGCAGTACTTC.